The entry below describes one T cell receptor beta chain. The junction shows a germline mismatch at one end, possibly a read error. The data belong to a study of blood T cell repertoires in COVID-19. Study context: Acute and convalescent COVID-19 specimens originated in the United States, Italy and Spain. In each case, the material was cDNA or gDNA derived from T cells, B-cell-depleted T cells, or PBMCs.

CDR3 length: 14 amino acids. Germline loops: CDR1 SGHVS, CDR2 FNYEAQ. In the authors' workflow: Counts of nucleated cells, estimated from reference gene primer amplification, were obtained. Some clones are missing from TCRdb's copy, which holds only in-frame ones; the method was immunoSEQ multiplex PCR. The V and J calls and clone size come from that table; D and trimming were worked out from the DNA. The repertoire holds under 300,000 clones, with around 82% as singletons. Material for sequencing was peripheral blood. The source of this sequence is a woman older than 75 with active or convalescent COVID-19. This chain uses TRBV7-6 with TRBJ2-7; D may be TRBD1 (5 bases). The CDR3 sequence is CASSLLQGSYGQYF. CDR3 nucleotides: TGTGCCAGCAGCTTACTCCAGGGCTCCTACGGGCAGTACTTC.